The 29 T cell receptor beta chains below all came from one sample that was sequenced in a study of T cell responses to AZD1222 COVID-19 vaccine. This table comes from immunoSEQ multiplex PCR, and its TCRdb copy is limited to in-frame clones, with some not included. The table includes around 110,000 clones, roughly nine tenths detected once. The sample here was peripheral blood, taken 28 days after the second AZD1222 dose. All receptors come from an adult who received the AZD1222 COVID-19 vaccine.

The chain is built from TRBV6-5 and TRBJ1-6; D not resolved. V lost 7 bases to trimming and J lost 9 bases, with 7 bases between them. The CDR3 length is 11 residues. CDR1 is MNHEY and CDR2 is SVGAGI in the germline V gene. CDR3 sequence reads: CASIRPSPLHF. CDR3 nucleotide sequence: TGTGCCAGCATTCGCCCTTCACCCCTCCACTTT.

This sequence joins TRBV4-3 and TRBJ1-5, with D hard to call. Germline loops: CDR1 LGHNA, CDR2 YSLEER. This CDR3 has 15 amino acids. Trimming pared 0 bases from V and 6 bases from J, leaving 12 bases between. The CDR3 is CASSQDRGRSQPQHF. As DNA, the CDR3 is TGCGCCAGCAGCCAAGATCGTGGCCGAAGTCAGCCCCAGCATTTT.

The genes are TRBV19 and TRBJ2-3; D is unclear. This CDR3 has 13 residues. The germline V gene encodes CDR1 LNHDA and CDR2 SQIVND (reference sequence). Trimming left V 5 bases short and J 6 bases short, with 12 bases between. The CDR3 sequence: CASSPRHGDTQYF. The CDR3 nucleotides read TGTGCCAGTAGTCCCAGACACGGCGATACGCAGTATTTT. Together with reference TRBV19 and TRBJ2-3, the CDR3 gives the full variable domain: DGGITQSPKYLFRKEGQNVTLSCEQNLNHDAMYWYRQDPGQGLRLIYYSQIVNDFQKGDIAEGYSVSREKKESFPLTVTSAQKNPTAFYLCASSPRHGDTQYFGPGTRLTVL.

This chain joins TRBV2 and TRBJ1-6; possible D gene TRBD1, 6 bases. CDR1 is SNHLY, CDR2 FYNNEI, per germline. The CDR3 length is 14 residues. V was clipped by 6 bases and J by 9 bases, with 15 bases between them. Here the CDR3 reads CASRQGGVSSPLHF. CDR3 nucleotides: TGTGCCAGCAGACAAGGGGGGGTAAGTTCACCCCTCCACTTT.

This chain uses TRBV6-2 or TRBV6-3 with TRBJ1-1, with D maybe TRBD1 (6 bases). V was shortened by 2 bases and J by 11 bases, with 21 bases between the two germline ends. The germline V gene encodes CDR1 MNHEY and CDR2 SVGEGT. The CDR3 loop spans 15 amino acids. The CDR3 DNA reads TGTGCCAGCAGTTACCCCCAAACAGGGCTTCAGCGGGCTTTCTTT. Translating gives CASSYPQTGLQRAFF.

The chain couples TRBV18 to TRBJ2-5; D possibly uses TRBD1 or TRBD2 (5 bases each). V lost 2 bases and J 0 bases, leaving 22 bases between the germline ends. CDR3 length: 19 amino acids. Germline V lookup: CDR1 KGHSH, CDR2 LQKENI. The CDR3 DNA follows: TGTGCCAGCTCACCAGGGGCGGGCGAAGCGATCCCGTACCAAGAGACCCAGTACTTC. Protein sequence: CASSPGAGEAIPYQETQYF.

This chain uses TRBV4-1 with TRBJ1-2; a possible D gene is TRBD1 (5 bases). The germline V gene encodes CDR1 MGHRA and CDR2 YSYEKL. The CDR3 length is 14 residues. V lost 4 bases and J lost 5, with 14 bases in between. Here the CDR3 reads CASSPGHDPYGYTF. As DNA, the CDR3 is TGCGCCAGCAGCCCAGGGCACGACCCATATGGCTACACCTTC.

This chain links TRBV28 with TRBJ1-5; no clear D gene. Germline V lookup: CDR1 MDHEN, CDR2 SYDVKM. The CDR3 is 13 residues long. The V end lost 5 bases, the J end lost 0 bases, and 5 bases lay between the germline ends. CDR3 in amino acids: CASSGDSNQPQHF. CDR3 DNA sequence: TGTGCCAGCAGTGGTGATAGCAATCAGCCCCAGCATTTT.

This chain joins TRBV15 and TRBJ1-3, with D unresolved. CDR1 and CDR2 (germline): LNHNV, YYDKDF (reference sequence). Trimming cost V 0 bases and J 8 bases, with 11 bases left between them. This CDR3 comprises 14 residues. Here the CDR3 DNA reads TGTGCCACCAGCAGAGATAGGAGTAGTGACACCATATATTTT. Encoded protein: CATSRDRSSDTIYF.

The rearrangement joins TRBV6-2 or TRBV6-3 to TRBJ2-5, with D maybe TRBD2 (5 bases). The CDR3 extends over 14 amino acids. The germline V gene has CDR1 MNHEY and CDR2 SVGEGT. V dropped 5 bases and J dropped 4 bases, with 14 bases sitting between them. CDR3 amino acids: CASSGTRIRETQYF. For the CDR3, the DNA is TGTGCCAGCAGTGGTACTAGAATTCGAGAGACCCAGTACTTC.

Here the CDR3 DNA reads TGTGCCAGCAGTGGGACAGACACCGGGGAGCTGTTTTTT. As protein: CASSGTDTGELFF. This chain connects TRBV6-4 to TRBJ2-2, with a weak D call TRBD1 (6 bases). The CDR3 length is 13 residues. V gave up 4 bases and J gave up 3 bases, with 6 bases separating them. Germline values: CDR1 MRHNA, CDR2 SNTAGT.

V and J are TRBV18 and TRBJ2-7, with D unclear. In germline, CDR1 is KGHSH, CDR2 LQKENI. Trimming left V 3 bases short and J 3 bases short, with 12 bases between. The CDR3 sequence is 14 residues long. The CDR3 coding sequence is TGTGCCAGCTCACCGGGGTCGGTCATCTACGAGCAGTACTTC. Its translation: CASSPGSVIYEQYF.

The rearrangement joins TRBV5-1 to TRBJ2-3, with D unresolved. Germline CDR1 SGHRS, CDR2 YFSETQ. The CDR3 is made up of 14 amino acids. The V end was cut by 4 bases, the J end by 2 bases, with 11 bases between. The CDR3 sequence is CASSEIGLTDTQYF. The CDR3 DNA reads TGCGCCAGCAGCGAAATAGGGCTCACAGATACGCAGTATTTT.

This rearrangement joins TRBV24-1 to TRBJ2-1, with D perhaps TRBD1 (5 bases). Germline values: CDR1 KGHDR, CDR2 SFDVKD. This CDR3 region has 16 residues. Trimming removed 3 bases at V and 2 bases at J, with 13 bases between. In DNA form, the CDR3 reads TGTGCCACCAGTGATGGGTCAGGGAAAGCCTACAATGAGCAGTTCTTC. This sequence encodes CATSDGSGKAYNEQFF.

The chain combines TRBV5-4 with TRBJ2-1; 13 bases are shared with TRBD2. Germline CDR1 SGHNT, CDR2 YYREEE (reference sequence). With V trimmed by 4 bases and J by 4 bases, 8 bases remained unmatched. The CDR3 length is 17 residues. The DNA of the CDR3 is TGTGCCAGCAGCCTTTCGTGGACTAGCGGGGGTTACAATGAGCAGTTCTTC. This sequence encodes CASSLSWTSGGYNEQFF.

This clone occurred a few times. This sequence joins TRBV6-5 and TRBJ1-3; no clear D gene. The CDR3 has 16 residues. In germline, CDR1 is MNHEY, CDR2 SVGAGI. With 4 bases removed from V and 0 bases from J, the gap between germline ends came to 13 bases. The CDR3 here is CASSSVRRVSGNTIYF. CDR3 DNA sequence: TGTGCCAGCAGTTCGGTACGGAGAGTCTCTGGAAACACCATATATTTT.

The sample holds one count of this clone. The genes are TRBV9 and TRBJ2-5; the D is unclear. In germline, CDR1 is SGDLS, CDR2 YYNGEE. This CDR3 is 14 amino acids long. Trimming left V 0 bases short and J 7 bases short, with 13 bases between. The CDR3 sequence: CASSVDTVPGTQYF. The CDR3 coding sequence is TGTGCCAGCAGCGTAGATACGGTCCCTGGGACCCAGTACTTC.

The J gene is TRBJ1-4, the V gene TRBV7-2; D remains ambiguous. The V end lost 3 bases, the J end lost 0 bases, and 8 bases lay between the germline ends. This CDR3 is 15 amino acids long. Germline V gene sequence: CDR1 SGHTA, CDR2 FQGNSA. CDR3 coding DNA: TGTGCCAGCAGCTTGCGCAGCACAACTAATGAAAAACTGTTTTTT. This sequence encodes CASSLRSTTNEKLFF.

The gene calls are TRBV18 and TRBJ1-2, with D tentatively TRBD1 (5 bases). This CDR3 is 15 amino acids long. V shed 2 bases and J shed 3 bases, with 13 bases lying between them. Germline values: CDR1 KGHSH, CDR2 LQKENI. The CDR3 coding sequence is TGTGCCAGCTCACCAAATTTACGGGGGGACTATGGCTACACCTTC. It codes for CASSPNLRGDYGYTF. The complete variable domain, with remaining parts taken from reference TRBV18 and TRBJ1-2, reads NAGVMQNPRHLVRRRGQEARLRCSPMKGHSHVYWYRQLPEEGLKFMVYLQKENIIDESGMPKERFSAEFPKEGPSILRIQQVVRGDSAAYFCASSPNLRGDYGYTFGSGTRLTVV.

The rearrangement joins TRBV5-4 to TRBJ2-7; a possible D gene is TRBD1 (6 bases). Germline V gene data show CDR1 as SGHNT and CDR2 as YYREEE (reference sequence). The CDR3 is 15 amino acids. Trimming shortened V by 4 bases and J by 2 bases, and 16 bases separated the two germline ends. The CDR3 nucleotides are TGTGCCAGCAGCCCCCGCCGGGACACCGCCTACGAGCAGTACTTC. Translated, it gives CASSPRRDTAYEQYF.

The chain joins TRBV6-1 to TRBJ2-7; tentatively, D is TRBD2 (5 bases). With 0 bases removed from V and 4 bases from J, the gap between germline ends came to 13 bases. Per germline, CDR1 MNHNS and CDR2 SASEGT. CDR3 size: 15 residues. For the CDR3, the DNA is TGTGCCAGCAGTGAAGCGCACGGGGAGCGGTACGAGCAGTACTTC. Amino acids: CASSEAHGERYEQYF.

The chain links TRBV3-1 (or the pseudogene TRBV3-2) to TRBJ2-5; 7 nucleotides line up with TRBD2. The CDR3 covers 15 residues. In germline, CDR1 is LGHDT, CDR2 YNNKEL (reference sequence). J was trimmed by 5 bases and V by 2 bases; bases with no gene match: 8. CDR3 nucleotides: TGTGCCAGCAGCCAAAATTACGGGACTATTGAGACCCAGTACTTC. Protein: CASSQNYGTIETQYF.

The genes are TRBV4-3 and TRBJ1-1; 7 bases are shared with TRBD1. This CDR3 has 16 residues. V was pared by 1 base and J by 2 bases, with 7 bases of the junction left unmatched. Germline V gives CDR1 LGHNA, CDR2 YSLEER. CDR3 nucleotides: TGCGCCAGCAGCCAAGGAAGGGGACAGATAAACACTGAAGCTTTCTTT. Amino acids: CASSQGRGQINTEAFF.

In DNA, the CDR3 is TGTGCCAGCAGCCGACAGGGGGCTTGGGAGCAGTTCTTC. This codes for CASSRQGAWEQFF. The V call is TRBV11-1, the J call TRBJ2-1, with TRBD1 identical over 10 bases. Germline V CDR1 and CDR2: SGHAT, FQDESV (reference sequence). With 5 bases clipped from V and 10 bases from J, the junction kept 5 bases outside the gene matches. The CDR3 is 13 amino acids.

CDR3 region: CASSTGLAGGGPDTQYF. CDR3 sequence (DNA): TGCGCCAGCAGCACGGGACTAGCGGGGGGAGGCCCAGATACGCAGTATTTT. The genes are TRBV5-1 and TRBJ2-3; TRBD2 agrees at 15 bases. This CDR3 spans 17 amino acids. The germline V gene has CDR1 SGHRS and CDR2 YFSETQ. V lost 4 bases and J lost 4; bases outside the gene matches: 7.

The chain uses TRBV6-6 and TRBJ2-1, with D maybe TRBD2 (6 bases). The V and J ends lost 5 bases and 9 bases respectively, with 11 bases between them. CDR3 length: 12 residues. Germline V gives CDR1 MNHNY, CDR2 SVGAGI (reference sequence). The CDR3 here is CASSLTGGEQFF. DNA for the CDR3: TGTGCCAGCAGTCTCACCGGGGGTGAGCAGTTCTTC.

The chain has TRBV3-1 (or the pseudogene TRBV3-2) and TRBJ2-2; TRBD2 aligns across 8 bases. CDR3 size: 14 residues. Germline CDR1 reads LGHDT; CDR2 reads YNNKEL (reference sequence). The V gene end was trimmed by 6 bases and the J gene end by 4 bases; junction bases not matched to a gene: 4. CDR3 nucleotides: TGTGCCAGCAGACTCGGGGGGGCCACCGGGGAGCTGTTTTTT. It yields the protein CASRLGGATGELFF.

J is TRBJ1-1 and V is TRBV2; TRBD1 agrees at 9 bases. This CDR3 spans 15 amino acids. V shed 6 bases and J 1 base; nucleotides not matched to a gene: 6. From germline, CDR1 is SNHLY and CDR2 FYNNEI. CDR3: CASRTGGAWNTEAFF. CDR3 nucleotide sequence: TGTGCCAGCAGAACAGGGGGCGCCTGGAACACTGAAGCTTTCTTT. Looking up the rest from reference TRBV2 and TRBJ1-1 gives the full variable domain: EPEVTQTPSHQVTQMGQEVILRCVPISNHLYFYWYRQILGQKVEFLVSFYNNEISEKSEIFDDQFSVERPDGSNFTLKIRSTKLEDSAMYFCASRTGGAWNTEAFFGQGTRLTVV.

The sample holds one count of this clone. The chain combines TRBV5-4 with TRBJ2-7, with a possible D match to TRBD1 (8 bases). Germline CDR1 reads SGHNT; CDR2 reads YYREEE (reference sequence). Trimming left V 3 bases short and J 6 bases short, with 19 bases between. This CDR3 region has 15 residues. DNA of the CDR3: TGTGCCAGCAGCTCCCAGGACAGGGACTACACCGAGCAGTACTTC. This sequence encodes CASSSQDRDYTEQYF.